The 22 T cell receptor beta chains presented below share a single source sample, sequenced in a study of PD-1 blockade in classical Hodgkin lymphoma. Time point in this sample: cycle 4 day 1 (C4D1), after 5 to 7 weeks of nivolumab. The patients all showed relapse after autologous stem cell transplantation, while their brentuximab vedotin exposure varied. Generated by immunoSEQ multiplex PCR, the TCRdb table keeps only in-frame clones and is missing some. Of roughly 100,000 clones listed, 90% to 95% are singletons. Specimen: peripheral blood mononuclear cells (PBMCs), collected before the fourth cycle of nivolumab. These receptors all come from a human donor with classical Hodgkin lymphoma.

This chain uses TRBV29-1 with TRBJ2-5, with D unclear. The CDR3 runs 11 residues. Germline V gene sequence: CDR1 SQVTM, CDR2 ANQGSEA. The V gene lost 4 bases and the J gene lost 7 bases, with 10 bases spanning the gap. CDR3 sequence: CSVVPTGTQYF. In DNA form, the CDR3 reads TGCAGCGTTGTCCCGACCGGGACCCAGTACTTC.

The chain couples TRBV2 to TRBJ2-7; no clear D gene. CDR3 size: 15 residues. Germline V CDR1 and CDR2: SNHLY, FYNNEI. The V and J ends lost 1 base and 2 bases respectively, with 12 bases between them. CDR3 DNA: TGTGCCAGCAGTGAAGGCGGCGGAAGGCCCTACGAGCAGTACTTC. Its translation is CASSEGGGRPYEQYF.

The chain joins TRBV6-5 to TRBJ2-3; no clear D. The CDR3 has 13 residues. Trimming shortened V by 5 bases and J by 0 bases, and 6 bases separated the two germline ends. Germline-derived CDR1 and CDR2 are MNHEY and SVGAGI. This chain's CDR3 is CASSQTSTDTQYF. Written as DNA, the CDR3 is TGTGCCAGCAGTCAGACTAGCACAGATACGCAGTATTTT.

In this sample, this clone turned up once. The chain recombines TRBV28 with TRBJ2-2; D is perhaps TRBD1 (5 bases). Germline V gene data show CDR1 as MDHEN and CDR2 as SYDVKM. Between the trimmed V and J ends, which lost 3 bases and 1 base, there was a span of 9 bases. The CDR3 runs to 15 residues. For the CDR3, the DNA is TGTGCCAGCAGTTTCAGGGCCCGGAACACCGGGGAGCTGTTTTTT. Its protein is CASSFRARNTGELFF.

The chain joins TRBV6-1 to TRBJ2-7, with TRBD2 matching 7 bases. V gave up 6 bases and J gave up 2 bases; unmatched junction bases: 10. Germline V gene data show CDR1 as MNHNS and CDR2 as SASEGT. The CDR3 loop spans 15 amino acids. The CDR3 here is CASSPTSQSPYEQYF. The CDR3 DNA is TGTGCCAGCAGCCCGACTAGCCAAAGCCCCTACGAGCAGTACTTC.

This clone occurred a few times. The chain is built from TRBV5-6 and TRBJ1-4, with D tentatively TRBD1 (5 bases). CDR1 and CDR2 from the germline V gene are SGHDT and YYEEEE. This CDR3 has 15 residues. V lost 4 bases, J lost 7 bases, and 17 bases lay in between. CDR3: CASSRGPRGGEKLFF. The CDR3, as DNA: TGTGCCAGCAGCAGGGGACCACGGGGAGGTGAAAAACTGTTTTTT.

The chain recombines TRBV19 with TRBJ2-7, with D maybe TRBD2 (8 bases). This CDR3 contains 16 residues. Germline CDR1 LNHDA, CDR2 SQIVND (reference sequence). Trimming took off 9 bases at V and 2 bases at J, with 23 bases between the two ends. DNA for the CDR3: TGTGCCAGCAGGGACAGTTTAAAGACTAGCGCCTACGAGCAGTACTTC. Encoded protein: CASRDSLKTSAYEQYF.

The chain has TRBV18 and TRBJ1-2, with 9 bases aligning to TRBD1. The V gene's germline CDR1 is KGHSH and CDR2 LQKENI. The CDR3 runs to 17 residues. The J segment lost 4 bases and the V segment lost 2 bases, leaving 11 bases of the junction unmatched. CDR3 in DNA: TGTGCCAGCTCACCAGGGACCGGGACAGGGCAACTCTATGGCTACACCTTC. Protein product: CASSPGTGTGQLYGYTF.

This clone appeared a single time. The chain joins TRBV7-6 to TRBJ2-2; the D is unclear. The germline V gene has CDR1 SGHVS and CDR2 FNYEAQ. V lost 0 bases, J lost 4 bases, and 3 bases lay in between. The CDR3 is 13 residues long. CDR3 region: CASSLAGTGELFF. The CDR3 coding sequence is TGTGCCAGCAGCTTAGCGGGCACCGGGGAGCTGTTTTTT.

The rearrangement joins TRBV29-1 to TRBJ2-1, with 8 bases identical to TRBD2. V lost 0 bases to trimming and J lost 6 bases; unmatched junction nucleotides: 10. There are 16 residues in the CDR3. Germline V gene data show CDR1 as SQVTM and CDR2 as ANQGSEA. The CDR3 DNA sequence: TGCAGCGTTGAAGATCCCTACTACGGGAGGGCCAATGAGCAGTTCTTC. Translated: CSVEDPYYGRANEQFF.

Remarks on this clone: One end of the junction is discordant with germline, which a read error may explain. The rearrangement links TRBV29-1 to TRBJ1-1; D gene unclear. CDR1 and CDR2 (germline): SQVTM, ANQGSEA. The CDR3 loop spans 13 amino acids. The CDR3 is CSVGLKMNSEAFF. The CDR3 DNA reads as TGCAGCGTTGGTCTAAAAATGAACTCTGAAGCTTTCTTT.

The chain has TRBV19 and TRBJ2-1, with D tentatively TRBD1 (6 bases). V was shortened by 0 bases and J by 9 bases, with 9 bases between the two germline ends. The CDR3 is 13 amino acids. Germline V CDR1 and CDR2: LNHDA, SQIVND (reference sequence). This chain's CDR3 is CASSIEGAGEQFF. The CDR3 bases are TGTGCCAGTAGTATAGAGGGGGCTGGTGAGCAGTTCTTC.

The rearrangement uses TRBV7-9 and TRBJ2-7, with 9 bases fitting TRBD1. This CDR3 has 17 residues. The germline gives CDR1 SEHNR, CDR2 FQNEAQ (reference sequence). Trimming cost V 4 bases and J 3 bases; bases outside gene matches: 13. The CDR3 protein is CASSSAHKPGQGYEQYF. CDR3 DNA: TGTGCCAGCAGCTCCGCACACAAACCGGGACAGGGCTACGAGCAGTACTTC.

The genes are TRBV19 and TRBJ1-3; 7 positions agree with TRBD1. The germline gives CDR1 LNHDA, CDR2 SQIVND (reference sequence). V shed 5 bases, J shed 0 bases, and the junction held 19 bases outside the gene matches. The length of the CDR3 is 20 residues. The DNA of the CDR3 is TGTGCCAGTAGTTCAAAAGCCGGGACAGTGTTCAAGGGCTCTGGAAACACCATATATTTT. Translating gives CASSSKAGTVFKGSGNTIYF.

The table lists this clone with a count of one. The J gene is TRBJ2-3, the V gene TRBV19, with D tentatively TRBD1 (6 bases). The CDR3 covers 15 residues. Trimming left V 3 bases short and J 5 bases short, with 15 bases between. CDR1 LNHDA and CDR2 SQIVND come from the germline V gene (reference sequence). CDR3 sequence: CASSMASGARDTQYF. CDR3 in DNA: TGTGCCAGTAGTATGGCGTCAGGGGCAAGAGATACGCAGTATTTT.

V and J are TRBV5-4 and TRBJ1-1; the match to TRBD1 covers 9 bases. CDR1 and CDR2 from the germline V gene are SGHNT and YYREEE (reference sequence). The ends lost 4 bases at V and 1 base at J; junction bases unmatched: 8. The CDR3 covers 16 residues. DNA of the CDR3: TGTGCCAGCAGCCCCAACAGGGGGCGCGGGAACACTGAAGCTTTCTTT. It encodes CASSPNRGRGNTEAFF.

This clone was seen only a few times. This chain connects TRBV7-9 to TRBJ2-7, with D uncertain. With 8 bases removed from V and 5 bases from J, the gap between germline ends came to 19 bases. CDR3 size: 14 residues. Germline V gives CDR1 SEHNR, CDR2 FQNEAQ (reference sequence). CDR3 region: CASPTPPGNNEQYF. The CDR3 DNA sequence: TGTGCCAGCCCCACTCCCCCTGGGAACAACGAGCAGTACTTC.

V is TRBV7-6 and J is TRBJ1-5, with a tentative D call TRBD1 (5 bases). V was pared by 1 base and J by 0 bases, with 10 bases between. The CDR3 length is 16 residues. The germline V gene has CDR1 SGHVS and CDR2 FNYEAQ. DNA for the CDR3: TGTGCCAGCAGCTTAGGGACATTGGGTAGCAATCAGCCCCAGCATTTT. Protein: CASSLGTLGSNQPQHF.

A remark on this clone: Other DNA sequences of this sample code for an identical CDR3. The V gene is TRBV9, the J gene TRBJ2-1; D not certain. CDR3 length: 14 residues. Trimming removed 2 bases at V and 3 bases at J, with 9 bases between. Germline V gene data show CDR1 as SGDLS and CDR2 as YYNGEE. CDR3 region: CASSVSGNYNEQFF. CDR3 DNA: TGTGCCAGCAGCGTGTCGGGTAACTACAATGAGCAGTTCTTC.

The chain uses TRBV5-1 and TRBJ2-2; 10 nucleotides agree with TRBD1. The CDR3 covers 14 residues. The junction had 5 bases not matched to a gene; V was cut back by 7 bases and J by 5 bases. Looked up from germline, CDR1 is SGHRS and CDR2 is YFSETQ. In nucleotides, the CDR3 is TGCGCCAGCCTCGACAGGGGGCGTACCGGGGAGCTGTTTTTT. Amino acid sequence: CASLDRGRTGELFF.

This clone showed up just once. The chain has TRBV27 and TRBJ1-4; TRBD1 aligns across 7 bases. This CDR3 has 15 residues. V lost 7 bases and J lost 6; bases outside the gene matches: 11. CDR1 is MNHEY and CDR2 is SMNVEV in the germline V gene (reference sequence). The CDR3 loop is CASMRRGRRDEKLFF. The CDR3 DNA follows: TGTGCCAGCATGAGGAGGGGGCGGAGGGATGAAAAACTGTTTTTT. Combining the CDR3 with reference TRBV27 and TRBJ1-4 gives the whole variable domain EAQVTQNPRYLITVTGKKLTVTCSQNMNHEYMSWYRQDPGLGLRQIYYSMNVEVTDKGDVPEGYKVSRKEKRNFPLILESPSPNQTSLYFCASMRRGRRDEKLFFGSGTQLSVL.

The sample holds a few counts of this clone. V and J are TRBV19 and TRBJ1-5; D ambiguous. Germline V gives CDR1 LNHDA, CDR2 SQIVND (reference sequence). This CDR3 contains 12 residues. The ends were cut back, 0 bases at V and 11 bases at J, with 8 bases in the middle. The CDR3 here is CASSIDLGTQHF. The CDR3 DNA sequence: TGTGCCAGTAGTATAGATCTTGGAACCCAGCATTTT. Drawing the rest from reference TRBV19 and TRBJ1-5, the complete variable domain is DGGITQSPKYLFRKEGQNVTLSCEQNLNHDAMYWYRQDPGQGLRLIYYSQIVNDFQKGDIAEGYSVSREKKESFPLTVTSAQKNPTAFYLCASSIDLGTQHFGDGTRLSIL.